The 22 T cell receptor beta chains presented below share a single source sample, sequenced in a study of blood T cell repertoires in COVID-19 (dated by TCRdb to the early 2020s). Library prep was done by the immunoSEQ multiplex PCR assay. The immuneACCESS repertoire file appears here via TCRdb, limited to in-frame rearrangements. These files lack a portion of the clones; in checked studies, under half of the deficit traces to unresolved V genes, and the cause of the others is not known. Here the sample has around 260,000 clones; about 86% occur a single time. In total, the top ten clones hold around 16% of the sample. Sequenced material: peripheral blood. Every receptor here comes from a person between 65 and 79 years old with COVID-19, enrolled during active disease.

The V gene is TRBV5-4, the J gene TRBJ2-5; 10 bases match TRBD2. The V gene's germline CDR1 is SGHNT and CDR2 YYREEE (reference sequence). CDR3 size: 17 residues. V was clipped by 0 bases and J by 5 bases; unmatched bases: 10. Written as DNA, the CDR3 is TGTGCCAGCAGCTTGGGGTTTAGGACTAGCGGCTTTGAGACCCAGTACTTC. Its translation is CASSLGFRTSGFETQYF.

The V and J genes are TRBV5-1 and TRBJ1-6, with unresolved D. The germline V gene encodes CDR1 SGHRS and CDR2 YFSETQ. V lost 0 bases and J lost 0, with 7 bases in between. CDR3 length: 16 residues. The CDR3 bases are TGCGCCAGCAGCTTGGCCGGGGTCTCCTATAATTCACCCCTCCACTTT. Amino acid sequence: CASSLAGVSYNSPLHF. Drawing the rest from reference TRBV5-1 and TRBJ1-6, the complete variable domain is KAGVTQTPRYLIKTRGQQVTLSCSPISGHRSVSWYQQTPGQGLQFLFEYFSETQRNKGNFPGRFSGRQFSNSRSEMNVSTLELGDSALYLCASSLAGVSYNSPLHFGNGTRLTVT.

The rearrangement links TRBV7-9 to TRBJ1-1, with D hard to call. Trimming took 2 bases from V and 5 from J, leaving 21 bases between them. The V gene's germline CDR1 is SEHNR and CDR2 FQNEAQ (reference sequence). The CDR3 runs 17 residues. In DNA form, the CDR3 reads TGTGCCAGCAGCTTAACGGCGGGCCGCCCTCCGGGGACTGAAGCTTTCTTT. Residues: CASSLTAGRPPGTEAFF. The full variable domain, with the rest looked up from reference TRBV7-9 and TRBJ1-1, is DTGVSQNPRHKITKRGQNVTFRCDPISEHNRLYWYRQTLGQGPEFLTYFQNEAQLEKSRLLSDRFSAERPKGSFSTLEIQRTEQGDSAMYLCASSLTAGRPPGTEAFFGQGTRLTVV.

The chain has TRBV7-8 and TRBJ1-2; D call uncertain. The CDR3 is 16 amino acids. V was cut by 4 bases and J by 0 bases, with 15 bases left in between. CDR1 SGHVS and CDR2 FQNEAQ come from the germline V gene. In nucleotides, the CDR3 is TGTGCCAGCAGCTCGATTCCGGGTCCAGCTAACTATGGCTACACCTTC. It yields the protein CASSSIPGPANYGYTF.

The genes are TRBV28 and TRBJ1-6; 9 bases align to TRBD1. There are 15 residues in the CDR3. V dropped 6 bases and J dropped 6; count of bases not matched to a gene: 6. Germline lookup yields CDR1 MDHEN and CDR2 SYDVKM. In nucleotides, the CDR3 is TGTGCCAGCAGCCCCGGACAGGGGAGTAATTCACCCCTCCACTTT. Translating gives CASSPGQGSNSPLHF.

The chain couples TRBV19 to TRBJ2-2; TRBD1 aligns across 9 bases. This CDR3 comprises 16 residues. The junction had 12 bases not matched to a gene; V was cut back by 3 bases and J by 10 bases. Looked up from germline, CDR1 is LNHDA and CDR2 is SQIVND (reference sequence). CDR3 DNA sequence: TGTGCCAGTAGTATCGGAACAGGGACAGGGCTCGAGGAGCTGTTTTTT. It translates to CASSIGTGTGLEELFF. Full variable domain (rest looked up from reference TRBV19 and TRBJ2-2): DGGITQSPKYLFRKEGQNVTLSCEQNLNHDAMYWYRQDPGQGLRLIYYSQIVNDFQKGDIAEGYSVSREKKESFPLTVTSAQKNPTAFYLCASSIGTGTGLEELFFGEGSRLTVL.

V usage is TRBV6-5 and J usage is TRBJ1-1, with a possible D match to TRBD1 (6 bases). Germline V gene data show CDR1 as MNHEY and CDR2 as SVGAGI. The CDR3 spans 13 residues. Trimming shortened V by 6 bases and J by 6 bases, and 14 bases separated the two germline ends. The CDR3 loop is CASRGGQHAEAFF. The CDR3 DNA reads as TGTGCCAGCAGAGGAGGACAGCACGCTGAAGCTTTCTTT.

This clone was counted between two and nine times. This chain joins TRBV19 and TRBJ1-5; D remains ambiguous. Germline V gene sequence: CDR1 LNHDA, CDR2 SQIVND (reference sequence). The CDR3 runs 14 residues. The ends were cut back, 3 bases at V and 2 bases at J, with 8 bases in the middle. CDR3 amino acids: CASSISAGNQPQHF. The CDR3 nucleotides read TGTGCCAGTAGTATTTCGGCGGGCAATCAGCCCCAGCATTTT.

This clone has just one count. This sequence joins TRBV12-5 and TRBJ2-1; D is perhaps TRBD1 (6 bases). Trimming removed 11 bases from V and 9 bases from J, with 14 bases in between. Looked up from germline, CDR1 is LGHNT and CDR2 is FRNRAP. This CDR3 comprises 11 residues. The CDR3 DNA reads as TGTGCTGCCCAGGGGCTTGGTGAGCAGTTCTTC. It is translated as CAAQGLGEQFF.

This clone was seen only a few times. The V gene is TRBV7-9, the J gene TRBJ2-1; no clear D. Trimming left V 2 bases short and J 4 bases short, with 3 bases between. CDR1 and CDR2 (germline): SEHNR, FQNEAQ (reference sequence). The length of the CDR3 is 12 residues. CDR3 loop: CASSLTYNEQFF. The CDR3 nucleotides are TGTGCCAGCAGCTTAACATACAATGAGCAGTTCTTC.

The rearrangement joins TRBV7-3 to TRBJ2-7; 11 bases are shared with TRBD2. After removal of 5 bases from V and 6 bases from J, the junction contained 9 bases not matched to a gene. Per germline, CDR1 SGHTA and CDR2 FQGTGA. The CDR3 runs 15 residues. CDR3 amino acids: CASSLIAGGPGEQYF. The DNA of the CDR3 is TGTGCCAGCAGCCTAATAGCGGGAGGGCCAGGCGAGCAGTACTTC.

The chain links TRBV7-9 to TRBJ2-1, with TRBD1 matching over 7 bases. CDR3 length: 15 amino acids. With V trimmed by 3 bases and J by 7 bases, 9 bases remained unmatched. Germline V gives CDR1 SEHNR, CDR2 FQNEAQ (reference sequence). CDR3 protein: CASSFRTGALNEQFF. In DNA, the CDR3 is TGTGCCAGCAGCTTCCGCACAGGGGCTCTGAATGAGCAGTTCTTC.

V and J are TRBV27 and TRBJ2-7, with D possibly TRBD2 on 5 matching bases. The CDR3 is made up of 12 amino acids. Germline V lookup: CDR1 MNHEY, CDR2 SMNVEV (reference sequence). V lost 7 bases, J lost 3 bases, and 10 bases lay in between. The CDR3, as DNA: TGTGCCAGCACTTCGAGCGGCTACGAGCAGTACTTC. Its protein is CASTSSGYEQYF.

The rearrangement uses TRBV10-3 and TRBJ1-2, with D possibly being TRBD1 (5 bases). V was pared by 2 bases and J by 5 bases, with 15 bases between. Germline-derived CDR1 and CDR2 are ENHRY and SYGVKD. The CDR3 sequence is 15 residues long. CDR3 protein: CAISEVVRTTYGYTF. CDR3 in DNA: TGTGCCATCAGTGAGGTGGTTAGGACAACTTATGGCTACACCTTC.

This clone came up a few times. The V call is TRBV10-1, the J call TRBJ2-7, with TRBD2 matching over 9 bases. Trimming at V came to 8 bases and at J to 6 bases, leaving 2 bases not matched to a gene. The CDR3 runs 11 residues. Germline CDR1 WNHNN, CDR2 SYGVQD (reference sequence). CDR3 amino acids: CASGTSCEQYF. The CDR3 DNA is TGCGCCAGCGGGACTAGCTGCGAGCAGTACTTC.

The chain is built from TRBV11-2 and TRBJ1-1, with D perhaps matching TRBD1 (5 bases). From germline, CDR1 is SGHAT and CDR2 FQNNGV. CDR3 length: 14 amino acids. Trimming left V 5 bases short and J 0 bases short, with 10 bases between. CDR3 protein: CASSPGTLNTEAFF. The DNA of the CDR3 is TGTGCCAGCAGCCCGGGGACTCTGAACACTGAAGCTTTCTTT.

The chain employs TRBV3-1 (or the pseudogene TRBV3-2) and TRBJ2-2; 10 bases match TRBD2. CDR1 is LGHDT and CDR2 is YNNKEL in the germline V gene (reference sequence). This CDR3 comprises 19 residues. Losses at the gene ends were 0 bases for V and 4 bases for J; bases not matched to a gene: 11. CDR3 in amino acids: CASSQERARLAGVTGELFF. In DNA, the CDR3 is TGTGCCAGCAGCCAAGAAAGGGCGCGGCTAGCGGGAGTCACCGGGGAGCTGTTTTTT.

The chain combines TRBV5-1 with TRBJ1-1, with TRBD1 as a possible D gene (6 bases). Germline-derived CDR1 and CDR2 are SGHRS and YFSETQ. This CDR3 has 14 amino acids. Trimming pared 0 bases from V and 6 bases from J, leaving 12 bases between. Here the CDR3 DNA reads TGCGCCAGCAGCTTGGTTGGGACAAACGCTGAAGCTTTCTTT. Translated: CASSLVGTNAEAFF.

The rearrangement joins TRBV6-6 to TRBJ2-2; 8 nucleotides match TRBD2. V shed 6 bases and J 5 bases; nucleotides not matched to a gene: 8. Germline V gives CDR1 MNHNY, CDR2 SVGAGI (reference sequence). The CDR3 is made up of 15 amino acids. For the CDR3, the DNA is TGTGCCAGCAGCAGCGGGGGATCATGGACCGGGGAGCTGTTTTTT. This translates into CASSSGGSWTGELFF.

The chain recombines TRBV5-1 with TRBJ2-7, with TRBD2 matching 14 bases. V gave up 4 bases and J gave up 3 bases; unmatched junction bases: 9. The length of the CDR3 is 17 residues. Germline V gene lookup returns CDR1 SGHRS and CDR2 YFSETQ. The chain's CDR3 is CASSPLPGLAGVYEQYF. The CDR3, as DNA: TGCGCCAGCAGCCCCCTGCCGGGACTAGCGGGAGTCTACGAGCAGTACTTC. Based on the CDR3 plus reference TRBV5-1 and TRBJ2-7, the full variable domain is KAGVTQTPRYLIKTRGQQVTLSCSPISGHRSVSWYQQTPGQGLQFLFEYFSETQRNKGNFPGRFSGRQFSNSRSEMNVSTLELGDSALYLCASSPLPGLAGVYEQYFGPGTRLTVT.

CDR3 DNA: TGTGCCAGCAGTTTGGTCATTCAGGGGGAGACCCAGTACTTC. Protein: CASSLVIQGETQYF. The J gene is TRBJ2-5, the V gene TRBV27; possible D gene TRBD1, 6 bases. This CDR3 has 14 amino acids. Germline V gene lookup returns CDR1 MNHEY and CDR2 SMNVEV (reference sequence). V lost 3 bases, J lost 5 bases, and 13 bases lay in between.

This clone was recorded once. CDR3 amino acids: CASRGGFNEKLFF. The CDR3 DNA reads TGTGCCAGCAGAGGGGGCTTTAATGAAAAACTGTTTTTT. The rearrangement joins TRBV28 to TRBJ1-4, with TRBD1 matching over 7 bases. The germline CDR1 and CDR2 sequences are MDHEN and SYDVKM. CDR3 size: 13 residues. V shed 6 bases and J 4 bases; nucleotides not matched to a gene: 2.